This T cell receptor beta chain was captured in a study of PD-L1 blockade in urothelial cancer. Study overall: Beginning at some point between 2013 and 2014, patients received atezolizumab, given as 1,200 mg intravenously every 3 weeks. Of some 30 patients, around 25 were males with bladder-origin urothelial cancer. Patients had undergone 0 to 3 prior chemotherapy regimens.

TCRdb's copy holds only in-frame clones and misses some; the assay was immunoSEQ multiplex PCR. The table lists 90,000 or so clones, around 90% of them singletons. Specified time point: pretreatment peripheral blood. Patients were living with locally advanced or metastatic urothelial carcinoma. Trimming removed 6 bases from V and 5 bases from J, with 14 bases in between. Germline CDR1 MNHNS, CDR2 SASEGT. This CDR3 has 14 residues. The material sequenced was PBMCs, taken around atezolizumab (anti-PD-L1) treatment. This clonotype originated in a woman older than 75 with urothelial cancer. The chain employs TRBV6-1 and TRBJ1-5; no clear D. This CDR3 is CASSQHGRDQPQHF. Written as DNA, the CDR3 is TGTGCCAGCAGCCAGCACGGGAGGGATCAGCCCCAGCATTTT.